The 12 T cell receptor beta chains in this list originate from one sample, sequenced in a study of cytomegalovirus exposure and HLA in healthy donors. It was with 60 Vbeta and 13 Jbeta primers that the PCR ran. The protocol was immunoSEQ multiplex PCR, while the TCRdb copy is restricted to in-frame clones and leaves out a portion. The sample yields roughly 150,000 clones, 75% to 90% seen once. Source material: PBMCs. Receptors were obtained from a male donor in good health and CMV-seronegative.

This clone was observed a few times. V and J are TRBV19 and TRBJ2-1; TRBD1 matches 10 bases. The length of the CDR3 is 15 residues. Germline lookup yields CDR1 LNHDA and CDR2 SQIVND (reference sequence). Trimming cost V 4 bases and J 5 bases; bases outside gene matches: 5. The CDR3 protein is CASSSRDRGNNEQFF. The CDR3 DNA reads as TGTGCCAGTAGTAGCCGGGACAGGGGCAACAATGAGCAGTTCTTC.

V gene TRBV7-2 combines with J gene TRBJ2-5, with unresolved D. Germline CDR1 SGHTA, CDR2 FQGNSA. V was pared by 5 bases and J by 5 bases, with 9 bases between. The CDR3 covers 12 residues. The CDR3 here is CASSVLVETQYF. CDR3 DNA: TGTGCCAGCAGCGTACTTGTGGAGACCCAGTACTTC. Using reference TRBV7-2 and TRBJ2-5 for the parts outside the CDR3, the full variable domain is GAGVSQSPSNKVTEKGKDVELRCDPISGHTALYWYRQSLGQGLEFLIYFQGNSAPDKSGLPSDRFSAERTGGSVSTLTIQRTQQEDSAVYLCASSVLVETQYFGPGTRLLVL.

The CDR3 DNA follows: TGTGCCAGTAGTATCTTGATTCCGGCAGGGGGTGTCAATCAGCCCCAGCATTTT. Translated, it gives CASSILIPAGGVNQPQHF. This sequence joins TRBV19 and TRBJ1-5; 7 bases are shared with TRBD1. The germline V gene has CDR1 LNHDA and CDR2 SQIVND (reference sequence). This CDR3 comprises 18 residues. J was trimmed by 3 bases and V by 3 bases; bases with no gene match: 14.

The CDR3 sequence is CASSAVGQGASEQYF. The CDR3 nucleotides are TGTGCCAGCAGCGCCGTAGGGCAGGGGGCTAGCGAGCAGTACTTC. The V gene is TRBV7-9, the J gene TRBJ2-7; TRBD1 matches at 8 bases. The germline CDR1 and CDR2 sequences are SEHNR and FQNEAQ (reference sequence). This CDR3 spans 15 amino acids. V dropped 5 bases and J dropped 6; count of bases not matched to a gene: 12.

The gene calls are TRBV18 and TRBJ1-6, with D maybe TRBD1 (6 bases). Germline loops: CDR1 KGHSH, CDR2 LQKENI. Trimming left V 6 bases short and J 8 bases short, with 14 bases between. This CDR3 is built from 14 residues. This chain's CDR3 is CASSETGLDSPLHF. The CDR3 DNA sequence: TGTGCCAGCTCCGAGACAGGTCTAGATTCACCCCTCCACTTT. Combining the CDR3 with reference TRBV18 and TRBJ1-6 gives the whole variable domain NAGVMQNPRHLVRRRGQEARLRCSPMKGHSHVYWYRQLPEEGLKFMVYLQKENIIDESGMPKERFSAEFPKEGPSILRIQQVVRGDSAAYFCASSETGLDSPLHFGNGTRLTVT.

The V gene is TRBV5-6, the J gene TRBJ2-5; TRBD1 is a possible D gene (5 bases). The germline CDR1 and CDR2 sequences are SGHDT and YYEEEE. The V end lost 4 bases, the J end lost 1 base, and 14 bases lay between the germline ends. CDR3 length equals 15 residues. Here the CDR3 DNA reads TGTGCCAGCAGCGACCTGACAGTTGGCCAAGAGACCCAGTACTTC. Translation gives CASSDLTVGQETQYF.

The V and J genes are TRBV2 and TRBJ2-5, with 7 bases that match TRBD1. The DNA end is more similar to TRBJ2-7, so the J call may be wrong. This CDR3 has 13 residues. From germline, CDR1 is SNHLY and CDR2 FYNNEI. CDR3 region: CASSETGRGEQYF. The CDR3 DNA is TGTGCCAGCAGCGAGACAGGGAGAGGCGAGCAGTACTTC.

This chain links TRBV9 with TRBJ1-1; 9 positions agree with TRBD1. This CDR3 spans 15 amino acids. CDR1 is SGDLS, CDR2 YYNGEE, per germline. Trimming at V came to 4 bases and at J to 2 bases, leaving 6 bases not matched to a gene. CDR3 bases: TGTGCCAGCAGCCCCGGGGACAGGGCTAACACTGAAGCTTTCTTT. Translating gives CASSPGDRANTEAFF.

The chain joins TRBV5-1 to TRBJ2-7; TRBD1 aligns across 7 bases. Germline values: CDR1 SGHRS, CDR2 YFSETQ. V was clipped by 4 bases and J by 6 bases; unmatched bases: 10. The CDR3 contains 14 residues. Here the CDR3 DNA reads TGCGCCAGCAGCCCGGGACAGTTGAGAGGCGAGCAGTACTTC. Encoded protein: CASSPGQLRGEQYF. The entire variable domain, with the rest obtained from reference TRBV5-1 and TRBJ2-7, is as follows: KAGVTQTPRYLIKTRGQQVTLSCSPISGHRSVSWYQQTPGQGLQFLFEYFSETQRNKGNFPGRFSGRQFSNSRSEMNVSTLELGDSALYLCASSPGQLRGEQYFGPGTRLTVT.

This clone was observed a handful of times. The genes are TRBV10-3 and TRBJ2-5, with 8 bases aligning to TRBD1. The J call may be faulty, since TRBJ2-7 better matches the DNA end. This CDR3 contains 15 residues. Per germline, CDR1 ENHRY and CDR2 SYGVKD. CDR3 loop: CAISEGQGDSYEQYF. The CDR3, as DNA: TGTGCCATCAGTGAGGGACAGGGCGACTCCTACGAGCAGTACTTC.

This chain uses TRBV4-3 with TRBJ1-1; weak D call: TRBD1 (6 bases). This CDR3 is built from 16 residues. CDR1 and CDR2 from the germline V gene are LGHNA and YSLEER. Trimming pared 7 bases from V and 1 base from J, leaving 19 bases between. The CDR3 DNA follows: TGCGCCAGCACGGAAACAGGGAGTCATGGGAACACTGAAGCTTTCTTT. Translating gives CASTETGSHGNTEAFF.

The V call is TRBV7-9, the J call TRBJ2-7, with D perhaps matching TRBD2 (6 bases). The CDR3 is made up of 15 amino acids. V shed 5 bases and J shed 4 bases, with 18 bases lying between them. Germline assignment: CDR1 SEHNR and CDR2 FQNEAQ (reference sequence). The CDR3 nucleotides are TGTGCCAGCAGCCCTATGGGACTGGTCGTATACGAGCAGTACTTC. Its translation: CASSPMGLVVYEQYF.